Listed here is a single T cell receptor (beta chain). What it recognizes is unknown. This record belongs to a study of cytomegalovirus exposure and HLA in healthy donors. CDR3 length equals 16 residues. Germline V CDR1 and CDR2: PRHDT, FYEKMQ (reference sequence). Losses at the gene ends were 0 bases for V and 6 bases for J; bases not matched to a gene: 8. Study-wide results and limits: In the 120 or so validation repertoires, about 94% of cluster scores exceeded 0, per a later analysis. The study put some 160 TCR beta chains on its list as cytomegalovirus-associated.

The table came from immunoSEQ multiplex PCR; TCRdb's copy has only in-frame clones and leaves some out. The table includes more than 110,000 clones, about 83% detected once. The sequenced sample consisted of PBMCs. V is TRBV13 and J is TRBJ1-1; 9 bases are a match to TRBD1. The source of this sequence is a woman aged 25 to 39 in good health and CMV-seronegative. The CDR3 DNA reads as TGTGCCAGCAGCTTAGGGGGGACAGGGAGAAGATCTGAAGCTTTCTTT. Translation gives CASSLGGTGRRSEAFF.